These T cell receptor beta chains were read from a single sample in a study of cytomegalovirus exposure and HLA in healthy donors. Sequencing was performed with immunoSEQ multiplex PCR; in TCRdb, only in-frame clones are kept and a portion is missing. The sample includes 120,000 or so clones, about 63% of them seen just once. Sequences were obtained from PBMCs. The source of these receptors is a man younger than 40 in good health and CMV-seropositive. Both conserved end residues are part of each CDR3. A D gene is named only where the DNA matches it firmly. Size values are once, few and many counts, or a class for expanded clones, and some rows have none.

TRBV28	NA	NA	TRBJ1-2	TGTGCCAGCAGGTCCTCCGGGACTGTGGGTGGCTACACCTTC	CASRSSGTVGGYTF
TRBV2	TRBD2	NA	TRBJ2-3	TGTGCCAGCAGTGAAGGGACTAGCGGGAGAACGCAGTATTTT	CASSEGTSGRTQYF
TRBV9	NA	NA	TRBJ1-2	TGTGCCAGCAGCCTAGAGGGGGTTTCCCTATATGGCTACACCTTC	CASSLEGVSLYGYTF
TRBV4-2	TRBD1	few	TRBJ2-7	TGTGCCAGCAGCCAAGATAGGGCCGACAGGGGACCCCCCTACGAGCAGTACTTC	CASSQDRADRGPPYEQYF
TRBV27	NA	NA	TRBJ1-2	TGTGCCAGCAGTTCCCCAAACTATGGCTACACCTTC	CASSSPNYGYTF
TRBV10-1	NA	NA	TRBJ2-1	TGCGCCAGCAGTGATGGGGCCATGAGCTCCTACAATGAGCAGTTCTTC	CASSDGAMSSYNEQFF
TRBV29-1	TRBD1	once	TRBJ1-2	TGCAGCGTTACCACCGGGACAGGCGGATCTGGGATCTACTATGGCTACACCTTC	CSVTTGTGGSGIYYGYTF
TRBV7-2	TRBD2	few	TRBJ2-7	TGTGCCAGCAGTCCTACAACTAGCGGGTTCTCCAAGCAGTACTTC	CASSPTTSGFSKQYF
TRBV7-8	TRBD2	NA	TRBJ2-3	TGTGCCAGCAGCTTCCTAGCGGGAATCAATACGCAGTATTTT	CASSFLAGINTQYF
TRBV7-8	TRBD2	NA	TRBJ2-3	TGTGCCAGCAGCTTAGTGTGGGGACTAGCGGGATCAGATACGCAGTATTTT	CASSLVWGLAGSDTQYF
TRBV5-1	NA	NA	TRBJ1-2	TGCGCCAGCAGACCTCTCAGCGCCTTTCTTGGCTACACCTTC	CASRPLSAFLGYTF
TRBV9	TRBD2	NA	TRBJ2-5	TGTGCCAGCAGCGTAGCGATCGGAGGGAGGGGCGGGCAAGAGACCCAGTACTTC	CASSVAIGGRGGQETQYF
TRBV25-1	NA	NA	TRBJ1-6	TGTGCCAGCAGTGCTTTTAGACACTCACAGAATTCACCCCTCCACTTT	CASSAFRHSQNSPLHF
TRBV28	TRBD2	NA	TRBJ2-5	TGTGCCAGTATGAGTATCGGACTAGCGGAAGAGACCCAGTACTTC	CASMSIGLAEETQYF
TRBV2	NA	NA	TRBJ2-5	TGTGCCAGCACCACGGGAGAGACCCAGTACTTC	CASTTGETQYF
TRBV28	NA	NA	TRBJ1-2	TGTGCCAGCAGTTTCCTGGCAGGGGCAGTTGGCTACACCTTC	CASSFLAGAVGYTF
TRBV6-4	TRBD2	NA	TRBJ2-5	TGTGCCAGCAGTGTACTAGCGGGAGGTGGAGAGACCCAGTACTTC	CASSVLAGGGETQYF
TRBV5-1	TRBD2	NA	TRBJ2-3	TGCGCCAGCAGCTTGGAAGCGGGAGTAGATACGCAGTATTTT	CASSLEAGVDTQYF
TRBV5-1	NA	NA	TRBJ2-1	TGCGCCAGCAGCTTGGAGACTGACTACAATGAGCAGTTCTTC	CASSLETDYNEQFF
TRBV6-5	NA	NA	TRBJ1-2	TGTGCCAGCAGTTACTCGGGAGGGGGGACAGGCTACACCTTC	CASSYSGGGTGYTF
TRBV7-3	TRBD2	few	TRBJ2-7	TGTGCCAGCAGCCAAGGGACTAGCGGCGGAGAGCAGTACTTC	CASSQGTSGGEQYF
TRBV4-1	NA	NA	TRBJ2-7	TGCGCCAGCAGCCAAGTAGGAGGGACCGACGAGCAGTACTTC	CASSQVGGTDEQYF
TRBV28	NA	few	TRBJ1-5	TGTGCCAGCAGTTTGCAGTTAGGACAATACAATCAGCCCCAGCATTTT	CASSLQLGQYNQPQHF
TRBV15	NA	NA	TRBJ2-2	TGTGCCACCAGCAGAGATCACGGTCATCCGAGGAACACCGGGGAGCTGTTTTTT	CATSRDHGHPRNTGELFF
TRBV11-2	NA	NA	TRBJ2-7	TGTGCCAGCACTTTTGGGACGGGAGTTAGTTCCTACGAGCAGTACTTC	CASTFGTGVSSYEQYF
TRBV10-3	TRBD1	NA	TRBJ2-7	TGTGCCATCAGTGCAGCGAGGGGGCAAGGCTACGAGCAGTACTTC	CAISAARGQGYEQYF
TRBV10-3	NA	NA	TRBJ1-6	TGTGCCATCGGAGAGGGATGGCTCAATTCACCCCTCCACTTT	CAIGEGWLNSPLHF
TRBV19	NA	NA	TRBJ1-4	TGTGCCAGTAGTAATCGACAATCTAATGAAAAACTGTTTTTT	CASSNRQSNEKLFF
TRBV7-2	TRBD1	NA	TRBJ1-2	TGTGCCAGCAGCTTAGCCGGGACAGGGGTCTATGGCTACACCTTC	CASSLAGTGVYGYTF
TRBV7-3	NA	few	TRBJ1-1	TGTGCCAGCAGCGTCTCATTCCAGGGCAGCGCTTTCTTT	CASSVSFQGSAFF
TRBV7-8	NA	NA	TRBJ1-3	TGTGCCAGCAGCTTAGTGGCAGGGGCTGGAAACACCATATATTTT	CASSLVAGAGNTIYF
TRBV14	TRBD2	NA	TRBJ2-1	TGTGCCAGCAGCCAAGCTCTAGCGGGACCCAATGAGCAGTTCTTC	CASSQALAGPNEQFF
TRBV18	NA	NA	TRBJ1-2	TGTGCCAGCTCACCAGGGGAGGGCTACACCTTC	CASSPGEGYTF
TRBV11-3	TRBD1	NA	TRBJ1-1	TGTGCCAGCAGCAGGGGACGGACAGGGCTCGCCCAAGCTTTCTTT	CASSRGRTGLAQAFF
TRBV7-3	NA	NA	TRBJ2-1	TGTGCCAGCAGCTCCGGTAGTTTCAATGAGCAGTTCTTC	CASSSGSFNEQFF
TRBV30	TRBD1	NA	TRBJ2-5	TGTGCCTGGAGCCGGGACAGTGTGCAAGAGACCCAGTACTTC	CAWSRDSVQETQYF
TRBV4-3	TRBD1	few	TRBJ1-5	TGCGCCAGCAGCCACTACAGGGGCAGGGAAAGCAATCAGCCCCAGCATTTT	CASSHYRGRESNQPQHF
TRBV4-2	NA	NA	TRBJ1-4	TGTGCCAGCAGCCAAGTGGCGGGATCTAATGAAAAACTGTTTTTT	CASSQVAGSNEKLFF
TRBV5-4	NA	NA	TRBJ1-1	TGTGCCAGCGGGGGGGTGGAAACTGAAGCTTTCTTT	CASGGVETEAFF
TRBV6-5	TRBD1	few	TRBJ2-7	TGTGCCACCCGGGACAGGGGGCGTTGGCCCTACGAGCAGTACTTC	CATRDRGRWPYEQYF
TRBV11-2	TRBD2	NA	TRBJ2-7	TGTGCCAGCAGCGGCCGTAGCGGGAGATTACACGAGCAGTACTTC	CASSGRSGRLHEQYF
TRBV7-2	TRBD1	once	TRBJ1-4	TGTGCCAGCAGCTTACCGACAGGGGGCGGTTCTAATGAAAAACTGTTTTTT	CASSLPTGGGSNEKLFF